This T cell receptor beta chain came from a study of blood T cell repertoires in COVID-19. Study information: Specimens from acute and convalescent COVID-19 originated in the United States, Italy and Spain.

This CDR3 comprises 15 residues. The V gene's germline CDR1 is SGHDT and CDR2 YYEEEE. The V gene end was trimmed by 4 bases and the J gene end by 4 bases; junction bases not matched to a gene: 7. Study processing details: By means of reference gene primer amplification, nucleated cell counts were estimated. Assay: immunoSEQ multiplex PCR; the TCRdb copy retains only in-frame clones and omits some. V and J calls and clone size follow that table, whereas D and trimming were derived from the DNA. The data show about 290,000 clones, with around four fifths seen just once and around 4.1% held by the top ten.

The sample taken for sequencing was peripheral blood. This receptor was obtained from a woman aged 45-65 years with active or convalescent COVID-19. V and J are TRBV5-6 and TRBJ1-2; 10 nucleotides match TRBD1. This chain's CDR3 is CASSGGTGVVYGYTF. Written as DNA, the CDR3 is TGTGCCAGCAGCGGCGGGACAGGGGTCGTCTATGGCTACACCTTC.